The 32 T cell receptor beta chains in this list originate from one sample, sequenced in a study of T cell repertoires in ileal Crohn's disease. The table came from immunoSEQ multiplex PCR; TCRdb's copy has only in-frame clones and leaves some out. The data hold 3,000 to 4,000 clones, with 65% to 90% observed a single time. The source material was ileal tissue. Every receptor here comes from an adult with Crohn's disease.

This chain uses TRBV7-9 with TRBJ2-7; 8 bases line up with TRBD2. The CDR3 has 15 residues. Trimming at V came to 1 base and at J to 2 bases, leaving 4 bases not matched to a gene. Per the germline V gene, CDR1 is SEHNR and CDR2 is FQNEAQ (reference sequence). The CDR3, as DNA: TGTGCCAGCAGCTTAGAACGGGGGGGTCCCTACGAGCAGTACTTC. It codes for CASSLERGGPYEQYF.

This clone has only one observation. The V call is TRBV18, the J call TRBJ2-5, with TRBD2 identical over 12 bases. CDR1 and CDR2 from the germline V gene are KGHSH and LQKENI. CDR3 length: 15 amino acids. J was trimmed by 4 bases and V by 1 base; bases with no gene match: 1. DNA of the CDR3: TGTGCCAGCTCACCACTACTAGCGGGAGGAGAGACCCAGTACTTC. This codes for CASSPLLAGGETQYF. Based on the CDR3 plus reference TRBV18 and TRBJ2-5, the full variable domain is NAGVMQNPRHLVRRRGQEARLRCSPMKGHSHVYWYRQLPEEGLKFMVYLQKENIIDESGMPKERFSAEFPKEGPSILRIQQVVRGDSAAYFCASSPLLAGGETQYFGPGTRLLVL.

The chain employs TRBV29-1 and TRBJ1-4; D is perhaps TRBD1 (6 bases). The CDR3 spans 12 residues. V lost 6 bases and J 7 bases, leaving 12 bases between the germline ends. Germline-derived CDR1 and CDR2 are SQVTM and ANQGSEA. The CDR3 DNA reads TGCAGCGTACAGGGAGGGGGTGAAAAACTGTTTTTT. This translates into CSVQGGGEKLFF.

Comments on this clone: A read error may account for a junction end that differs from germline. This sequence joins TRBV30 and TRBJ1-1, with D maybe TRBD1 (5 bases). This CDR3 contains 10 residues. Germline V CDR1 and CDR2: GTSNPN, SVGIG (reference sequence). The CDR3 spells CAWSPSTVLF. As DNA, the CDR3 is TGTGCCTGGAGTCCTTCGACAGTGCTCTTT.

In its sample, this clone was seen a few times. For the CDR3, the DNA is TGCGCCAGCAGCGCCCGTCAGGGGGAGTCCTACGAGCAGTACTTC. Translated: CASSARQGESYEQYF. The gene calls are TRBV5-1 and TRBJ2-7; TRBD1 matches at 7 bases. The CDR3 sequence is 15 residues long. J lost 1 base, V lost 4 bases, and 8 bases had no gene match. Germline CDR1 SGHRS, CDR2 YFSETQ.

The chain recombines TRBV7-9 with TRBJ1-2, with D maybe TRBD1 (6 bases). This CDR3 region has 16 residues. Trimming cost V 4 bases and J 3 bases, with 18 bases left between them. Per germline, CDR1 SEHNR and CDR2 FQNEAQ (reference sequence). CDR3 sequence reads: CASSSVGAYTYYGYTF. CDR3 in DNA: TGTGCCAGCAGCTCAGTGGGGGCATATACGTACTATGGCTACACCTTC.

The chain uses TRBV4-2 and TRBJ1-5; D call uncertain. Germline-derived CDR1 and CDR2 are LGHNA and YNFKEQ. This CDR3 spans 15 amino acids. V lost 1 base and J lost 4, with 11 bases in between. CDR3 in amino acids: CASSQAGGSNQPQHF. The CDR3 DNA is TGTGCCAGCAGCCAAGCGGGAGGGTCAAATCAGCCCCAGCATTTT.

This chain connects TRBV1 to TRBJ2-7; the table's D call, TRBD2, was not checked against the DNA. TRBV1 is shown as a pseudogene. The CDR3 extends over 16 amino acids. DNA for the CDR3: TGCACCAGCAGCCCTGGCAATAGGGGGGGGGACTACGAGCAGTACTTC. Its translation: CTSSPGNRGGDYEQYF.

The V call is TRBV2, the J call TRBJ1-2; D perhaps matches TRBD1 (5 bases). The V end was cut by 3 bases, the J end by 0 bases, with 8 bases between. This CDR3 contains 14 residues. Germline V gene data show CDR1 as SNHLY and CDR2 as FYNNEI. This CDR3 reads CASSDRQTNYGYTF. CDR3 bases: TGTGCCAGCAGTGATAGACAGACTAACTATGGCTACACCTTC.

The CDR3 DNA sequence: TGTGCCAGCAGTTACGGAGCGGCCTTGGAGACCCAGTACTTC. Amino acids: CASSYGAALETQYF. The rearrangement links TRBV6-5 to TRBJ2-5, with D perhaps matching TRBD2 (5 bases). Germline V CDR1 and CDR2: MNHEY, SVGAGI. The CDR3 runs to 14 residues. V was pared by 2 bases and J by 5 bases, with 12 bases between.

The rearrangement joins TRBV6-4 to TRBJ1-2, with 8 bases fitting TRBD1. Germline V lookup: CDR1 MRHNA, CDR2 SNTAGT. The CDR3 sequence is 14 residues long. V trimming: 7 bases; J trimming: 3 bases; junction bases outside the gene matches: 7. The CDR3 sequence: CASNGQGLHYGYTF. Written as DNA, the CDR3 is TGTGCCAGCAATGGACAGGGATTACACTATGGCTACACCTTC.

DNA of the CDR3: TGTGCCAGCAGCTTGGGGCTGCGGGGGGCCCAAAGCTCCTACAATGAGCAGTTCTTC. Translating gives CASSLGLRGAQSSYNEQFF. The J gene is TRBJ2-1, the V gene TRBV5-4; 8 bases are shared with TRBD2. From germline, CDR1 is SGHNT and CDR2 YYREEE (reference sequence). This CDR3 is built from 19 residues. V trimming: 0 bases; J trimming: 0 bases; junction bases outside the gene matches: 11.

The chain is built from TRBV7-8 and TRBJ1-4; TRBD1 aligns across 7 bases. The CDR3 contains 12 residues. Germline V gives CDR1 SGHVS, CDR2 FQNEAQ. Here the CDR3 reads CASRQGDEKLFF. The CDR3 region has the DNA TGTGCGAGCCGGCAGGGGGATGAAAAACTGTTTTTT.

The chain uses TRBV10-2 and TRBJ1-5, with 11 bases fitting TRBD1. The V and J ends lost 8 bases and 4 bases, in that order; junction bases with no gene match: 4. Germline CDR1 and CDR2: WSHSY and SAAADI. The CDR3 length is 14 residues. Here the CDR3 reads CASCRDRGNQPQHF. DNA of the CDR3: TGCGCCAGCTGCCGGGACAGGGGGAATCAGCCCCAGCATTTT.

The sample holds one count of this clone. CDR3: CASSPSAYLREQYV. Here the CDR3 DNA reads TGTGCCAGCAGCCCTTCGGCCTACCTCCGGGAGCAGTACGTC. The chain joins TRBV11-2 to TRBJ2-7; D gene ambiguous. The CDR3 consists of 14 residues. The V gene's germline CDR1 is SGHAT and CDR2 FQNNGV. Deletions cut 5 bases from V and 7 bases from J, with 18 bases between.

For the CDR3, the DNA is TGCAGCGTTCGAGGGGGCTTGAAAGAGACCCAGTACTTC. This encodes CSVRGGLKETQYF. V usage is TRBV29-1 and J usage is TRBJ2-5, with TRBD1 matching over 7 bases. V dropped 5 bases and J dropped 3; count of bases not matched to a gene: 6. Germline lookup yields CDR1 SQVTM and CDR2 ANQGSEA. The length of the CDR3 is 13 residues.

As DNA, the CDR3 is TGTGCCAGTAGTACGTACACCACAGATACGCAGTATTTT. This sequence encodes CASSTYTTDTQYF. The chain couples TRBV19 to TRBJ2-3; D is ambiguous. V was pared by 4 bases and J by 2 bases, with 7 bases between. The CDR3 runs to 13 residues. Germline V CDR1 and CDR2: LNHDA, SQIVND (reference sequence). Complete variable domain (other parts from reference TRBV19 and TRBJ2-3): DGGITQSPKYLFRKEGQNVTLSCEQNLNHDAMYWYRQDPGQGLRLIYYSQIVNDFQKGDIAEGYSVSREKKESFPLTVTSAQKNPTAFYLCASSTYTTDTQYFGPGTRLTVL.

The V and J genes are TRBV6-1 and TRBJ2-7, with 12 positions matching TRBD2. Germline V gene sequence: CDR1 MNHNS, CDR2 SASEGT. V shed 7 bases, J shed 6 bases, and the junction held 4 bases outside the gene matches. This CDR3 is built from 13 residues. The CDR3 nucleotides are TGTGCCAGCAAGAGGACTAGCGGGACCGAGCAGTACGTC. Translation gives CASKRTSGTEQYV.

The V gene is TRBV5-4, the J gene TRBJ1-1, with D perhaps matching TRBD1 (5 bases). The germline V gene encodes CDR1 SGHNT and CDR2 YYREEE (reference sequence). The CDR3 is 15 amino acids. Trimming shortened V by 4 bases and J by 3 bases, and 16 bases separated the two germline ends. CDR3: CASSPPGVVDTEAFF. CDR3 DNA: TGTGCCAGCAGCCCGCCGGGGGTCGTGGACACTGAAGCTTTCTTT.

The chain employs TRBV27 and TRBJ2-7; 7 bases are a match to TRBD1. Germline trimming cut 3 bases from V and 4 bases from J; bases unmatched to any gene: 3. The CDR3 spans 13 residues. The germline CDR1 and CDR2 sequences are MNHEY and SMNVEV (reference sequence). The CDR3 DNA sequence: TGTGCCAGCAGTTTCTCGACAGGGTACGAGCAGTACGTC. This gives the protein CASSFSTGYEQYV.

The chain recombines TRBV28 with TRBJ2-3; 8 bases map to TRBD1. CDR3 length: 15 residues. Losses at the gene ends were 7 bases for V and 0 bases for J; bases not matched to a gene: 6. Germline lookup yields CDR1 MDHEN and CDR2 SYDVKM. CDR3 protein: CASNQDRASTDTQYF. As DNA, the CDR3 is TGTGCCAGCAACCAGGACAGGGCAAGCACAGATACGCAGTATTTT.

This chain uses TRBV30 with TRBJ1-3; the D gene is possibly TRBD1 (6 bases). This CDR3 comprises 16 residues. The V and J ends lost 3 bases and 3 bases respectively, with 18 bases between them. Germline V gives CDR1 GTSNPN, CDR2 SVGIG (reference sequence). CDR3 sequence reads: CAWRISAGAGGNTIYF. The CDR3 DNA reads TGTGCCTGGAGGATTAGTGCGGGGGCGGGTGGAAACACCATATATTTT.

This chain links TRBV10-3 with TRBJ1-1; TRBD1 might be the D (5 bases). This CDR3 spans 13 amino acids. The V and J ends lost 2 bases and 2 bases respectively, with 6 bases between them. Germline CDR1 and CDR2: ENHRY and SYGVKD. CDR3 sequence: CAISETGNTEAFF. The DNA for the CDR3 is TGTGCCATCAGTGAGACAGGAAACACTGAAGCTTTCTTT.

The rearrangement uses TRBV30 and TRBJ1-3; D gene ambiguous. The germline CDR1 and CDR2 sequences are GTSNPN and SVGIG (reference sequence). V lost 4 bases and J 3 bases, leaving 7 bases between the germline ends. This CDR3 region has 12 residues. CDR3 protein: CAWNGDGNTIYF. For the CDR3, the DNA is TGTGCCTGGAATGGAGATGGAAACACCATATATTTT. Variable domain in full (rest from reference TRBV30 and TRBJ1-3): SQTIHQWPATLVQPVGSPLSLECTVEGTSNPNLYWYRQAAGRGLQLLFYSVGIGQISSEVPQNLSASRPQDRQFILSSKKLLLSDSGFYLCAWNGDGNTIYFGEGSWLTVV.

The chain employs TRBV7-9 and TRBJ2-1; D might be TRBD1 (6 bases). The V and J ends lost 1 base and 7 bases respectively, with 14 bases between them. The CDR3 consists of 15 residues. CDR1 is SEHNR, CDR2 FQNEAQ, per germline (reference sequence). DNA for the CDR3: TGTGCCAGCAGCTTAGAAGGGGGAGCGGTTAATGAGCAGTTCTTC. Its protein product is CASSLEGGAVNEQFF.

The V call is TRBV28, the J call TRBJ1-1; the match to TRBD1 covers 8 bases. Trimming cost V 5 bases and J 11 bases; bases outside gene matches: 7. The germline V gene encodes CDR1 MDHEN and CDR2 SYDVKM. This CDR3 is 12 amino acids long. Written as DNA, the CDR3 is TGTGCCAGCAGTGATTCGGACAGGGACGCTTTCTTT. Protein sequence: CASSDSDRDAFF.

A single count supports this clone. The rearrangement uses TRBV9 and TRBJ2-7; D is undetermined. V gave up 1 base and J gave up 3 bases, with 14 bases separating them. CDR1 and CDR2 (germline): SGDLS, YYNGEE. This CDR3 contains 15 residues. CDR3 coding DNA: TGTGCCAGCAGCGTAAGCACAGCCTTAGACTACGAGCAGTACGTC. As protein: CASSVSTALDYEQYV.

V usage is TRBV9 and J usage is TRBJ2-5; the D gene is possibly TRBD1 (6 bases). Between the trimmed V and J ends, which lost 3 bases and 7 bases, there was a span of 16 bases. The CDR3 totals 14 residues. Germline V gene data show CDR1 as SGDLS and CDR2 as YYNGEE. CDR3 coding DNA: TGTGCCAGCAGCGCGGACAGTCTTTCGGGGACCCAGTACTTC. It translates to CASSADSLSGTQYF.

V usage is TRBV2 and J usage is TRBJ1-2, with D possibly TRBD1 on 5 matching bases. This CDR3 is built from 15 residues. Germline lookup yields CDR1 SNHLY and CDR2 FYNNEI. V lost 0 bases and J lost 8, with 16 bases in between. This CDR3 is CASSEARGGTQGYTF. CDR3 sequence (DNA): TGTGCCAGCAGTGAAGCGCGGGGGGGGACCCAGGGCTACACCTTC.

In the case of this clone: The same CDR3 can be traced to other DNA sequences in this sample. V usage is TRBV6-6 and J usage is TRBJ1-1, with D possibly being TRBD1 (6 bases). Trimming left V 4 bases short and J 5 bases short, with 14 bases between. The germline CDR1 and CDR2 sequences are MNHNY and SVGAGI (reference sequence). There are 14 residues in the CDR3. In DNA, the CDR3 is TGTGCCAGCAGTTCGGGAGGGGGGAGGACTGAAGCTTTCTTT. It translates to CASSSGGGRTEAFF.

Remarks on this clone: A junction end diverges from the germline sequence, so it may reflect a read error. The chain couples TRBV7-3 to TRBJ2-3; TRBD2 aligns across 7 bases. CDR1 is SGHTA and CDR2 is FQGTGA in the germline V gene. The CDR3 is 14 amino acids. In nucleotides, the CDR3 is TGTGCCAGCAGCCGGGGGGTTTCCCCAGATACGCAATATTTT. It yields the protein CASSRGVSPDTQYF.

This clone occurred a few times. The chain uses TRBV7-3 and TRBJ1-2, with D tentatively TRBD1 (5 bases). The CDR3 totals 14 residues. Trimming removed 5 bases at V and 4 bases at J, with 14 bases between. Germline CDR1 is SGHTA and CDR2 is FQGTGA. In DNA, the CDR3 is TGTGCCAGCAGCCCTGGGGCCGGGGGCTATGGCTACACCTTC. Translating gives CASSPGAGGYGYTF.